This note documents a single TCR beta chain sequence. The antigen remains undetermined. This record comes from a study of cytomegalovirus exposure and HLA in healthy donors. Turning to the study itself: An analysis done earlier identified 117 million unique TCR beta sequences from 190 million or so T cells.

Study-wide points: In a later analysis, 17,000 or so TCR beta sequences were associated with HLA alleles at 0.05 false discovery rate.

The CDR3 consists of 18 residues. Germline CDR1 is MGHRA and CDR2 is YSYEKL. With 0 bases clipped from V and 1 base from J, the junction kept 10 bases outside the gene matches. Amplification used 60 Vbeta primers and 13 Jbeta primers. The method was immunoSEQ multiplex PCR; TCRdb's version includes in-frame clones alone and lacks a portion of them. The repertoire holds approximately 110,000 clones, with about 76% as singletons. This chain connects TRBV4-1 to TRBJ2-5; TRBD2 matches 8 bases. The clonotype was recovered from a woman aged 25 to 45 in good health and CMV-seronegative. The sequencing input was PBMCs. DNA for the CDR3: TGCGCCAGCAGCCAAGATGTGGGCGGGAGGACCCTCCAAGAGACCCAGTACTTC. Its protein product is CASSQDVGGRTLQETQYF.